The 8 T cell receptor beta chains given below trace back to one sample, sequenced in a study of siplizumab effects on memory and regulatory T cells. Produced via immunoSEQ multiplex PCR; TCRdb's table is partial and in-frame only. The sample lists more than 95,000 clones, roughly 94% seen once, with around 1.7% in the top ten. Sequencing was performed on non-Treg CD4+ T cells sorted from blood. These receptors originate from a human donor in good health.

The V gene is TRBV6-6, the J gene TRBJ2-2, with TRBD1 matching 9 bases. The CDR3 contains 15 residues. V shed 0 bases and J 5 bases; nucleotides not matched to a gene: 1. Germline V gene sequence: CDR1 MNHNY, CDR2 SVGAGI (reference sequence). CDR3 in DNA: TGTGCCAGCAGTTACTCGGGGACAGGGACCGGGGAGCTGTTTTTT. This gives the protein CASSYSGTGTGELFF.

This clone was seen only once. The gene calls are TRBV2 and TRBJ1-4, with D unclear. The CDR3 extends over 14 amino acids. Germline loops: CDR1 SNHLY, CDR2 FYNNEI. The ends were cut back, 5 bases at V and 5 bases at J, with 12 bases in the middle. The chain's CDR3 is CASSSSDGNEKLFF. The CDR3, as DNA: TGTGCCAGCAGTTCCTCGGACGGGAATGAAAAACTGTTTTTT.

The rearrangement links TRBV27 to TRBJ1-6, with D tentatively TRBD1 (6 bases). Germline lookup yields CDR1 MNHEY and CDR2 SMNVEV (reference sequence). The CDR3 covers 15 residues. Trimming pared 7 bases from V and 10 bases from J, leaving 20 bases between. The CDR3: CASKLKAGANSPLHF. The CDR3 nucleotides read TGTGCCAGCAAGCTTAAGGCGGGGGCCAACTCACCCCTCCACTTT.

The V call is TRBV2, the J call TRBJ1-2; D uncertain. This CDR3 is built from 16 residues. Germline V gives CDR1 SNHLY, CDR2 FYNNEI. With 0 bases removed from V and 4 bases from J, the gap between germline ends came to 15 bases. Here the CDR3 reads CASSEAGGREGYGYTF. DNA of the CDR3: TGTGCCAGCAGTGAAGCGGGCGGACGGGAGGGCTATGGCTACACCTTC.

The genes are TRBV7-7 and TRBJ1-5, with D hard to call. The V end lost 5 bases, the J end lost 7 bases, and 12 bases lay between the germline ends. In germline, CDR1 is SSHAT, CDR2 FNYEAQ (reference sequence). The CDR3 runs 13 residues. In nucleotides, the CDR3 is TGTGCCAGCAGCGACGGGAGAAACCAGCCCCAGCATTTT. Amino acids: CASSDGRNQPQHF. The whole variable domain, remainder taken from reference TRBV7-7 and TRBJ1-5, is GAGVSQSPRYKVTKRGQDVTLRCDPISSHATLYWYQQALGQGPEFLTYFNYEAQPDKSGLPSDRFSAERPEGSISTLTIQRTEQRDSAMYRCASSDGRNQPQHFGDGTRLSIL.

The genes are TRBV18 and TRBJ1-2; 9 positions agree with TRBD1. Looked up from germline, CDR1 is KGHSH and CDR2 is LQKENI. The ends lost 4 bases at V and 4 bases at J; junction bases unmatched: 10. CDR3 length: 16 residues. The CDR3 DNA is TGTGCCAGCTCACGAAACCCACCGACAGGGGGCTATGGCTACACCTTC. This gives the protein CASSRNPPTGGYGYTF.

The rearrangement links TRBV5-1 to TRBJ1-3; D is unresolved. The CDR3 totals 14 residues. CDR1 and CDR2 (germline): SGHRS, YFSETQ. Trimming took off 4 bases at V and 0 bases at J, with 8 bases between the two ends. The CDR3 is CASSPGSSGNTIYF. DNA for the CDR3: TGCGCCAGCAGCCCAGGCAGCTCTGGAAACACCATATATTTT.

The chain uses TRBV9 and TRBJ2-3; no clear D. The germline gives CDR1 SGDLS, CDR2 YYNGEE. This CDR3 has 14 amino acids. V lost 3 bases to trimming and J lost 5 bases, with 13 bases between them. Here the CDR3 DNA reads TGTGCCAGCAGCGCGACCACGCTGGGAGATACGCAGTATTTT. It codes for CASSATTLGDTQYF.